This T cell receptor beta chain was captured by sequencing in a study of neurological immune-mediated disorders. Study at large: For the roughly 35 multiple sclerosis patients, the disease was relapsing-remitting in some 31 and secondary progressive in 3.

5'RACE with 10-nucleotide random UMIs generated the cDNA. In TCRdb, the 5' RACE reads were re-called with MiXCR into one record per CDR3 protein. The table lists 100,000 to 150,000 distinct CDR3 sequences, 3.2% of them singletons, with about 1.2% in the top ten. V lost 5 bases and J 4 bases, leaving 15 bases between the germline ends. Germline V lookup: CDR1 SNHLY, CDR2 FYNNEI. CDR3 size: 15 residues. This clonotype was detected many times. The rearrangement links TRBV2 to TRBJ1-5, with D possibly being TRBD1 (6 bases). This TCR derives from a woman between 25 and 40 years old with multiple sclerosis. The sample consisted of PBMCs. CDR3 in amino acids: CASSPTQGFNQPQHF. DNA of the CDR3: TGTGCCAGCAGTCCCACTCAGGGGTTTAATCAGCCCCAGCATTTT.